The source of this T cell receptor (beta chain) is a study of control samples from healthy donors and cancer patients. Using immunoSEQ multiplex PCR, the repertoire was profiled, and TCRdb retains in-frame clones only, with some absent. Of around 94,000 clones listed, about 92% were seen once; the top ten hold approximately 1.5%. Losses at the gene ends were 2 bases for V and 5 bases for J; bases not matched to a gene: 6. Germline values: CDR1 SGHTA, CDR2 FQGTGA. This CDR3 is built from 16 residues. The V gene is TRBV7-3, the J gene TRBJ2-2, with TRBD1 matching over 9 bases. This clonotype was obtained from a woman aged 25 to 39 in good health. Sequencing used blood. CDR3 residues: CASSLSPGQGTGELFF. As DNA, the CDR3 is TGTGCCAGCAGCTTATCTCCGGGACAGGGAACCGGGGAGCTGTTTTTT.